The clone carrying this T cell receptor (beta chain) showed up many times. Its antigen is not known. This sample was taken from a study of molecular identifiers for immune sequencing clone quantification. Previously reported methods and listed TCR primers produced the bulk TCR libraries. TCRdb reanalysed the PCR reads using MiXCR and keeps one entry per CDR3 protein. The table lists 35,000 or so distinct CDR3 sequences, approximately 20% of them singletons. Looked up from germline, CDR1 is GTSNPN and CDR2 is SVGIG (reference sequence). V was pared by 0 bases and J by 6 bases, with 9 bases between. CDR3 length: 12 amino acids. Study-wide results and caveats: For effector cells, clones above 20 RNA copies held over 99% of molecules; for naive cells, under 1%.

Naive CD8 T cells were picked out by sorting for CD8+CD4-CCR7+CD45RA+. This chain links TRBV30 with TRBJ2-7; TRBD2 is a possible D gene (5 bases). The source is a human donor in good health. Some libraries in this study had Jurkat cell RNA spiked in. The sequenced material came from naive CD8+ T cells from blood, with Jurkat cell RNA spiked in. Specified subset: FACS-sorted CD8+CD4-CCR7+CD45RA+ naive T cells. The CDR3 DNA follows: TGTGCCTGGAGTGTACTCGGGGTCGAGCAGTACTTC. This encodes CAWSVLGVEQYF.